A selection of T cell receptor beta chains follows, all from one sample in a study of T cells after yellow fever vaccination. TCRdb re-derived calls from the 5' RACE reads in MiXCR, one entry per CDR3 protein. This sample has more than 300,000 distinct CDR3 sequences; over 3.5% occur once, and the top ten carry roughly 19%. The material sequenced was PBMCs, taken 15 days after the yellow fever booster vaccination. The receptors originated from a man aged 18 to 29 who received the YFV17D yellow fever vaccine. CDR3s include the opening cysteine and the closing phenylalanine or tryptophan. A D gene is named only where the DNA matches it firmly. Not every row has a clone size; where given, it reads once, few, many or a size class.

cdr3_nt cdr3_aa clone_size j_call v_call d_call
TGCGCCAGCAGCTTTCCTGGGGACAGGGTGTCTGGCTACACCTTC CASSFPGDRVSGYTF few TRBJ1-2 TRBV5-1 TRBD1
TGTGCCAGCAGCCAGGAAGTGGGGACTGAAGCTTTCTTT CASSQEVGTEAFF few TRBJ1-1 TRBV3-1 .
TGTGCCAGCAGTTACTCGTGGCGGGACATTAGCACAGATACGCAGTATTTT CASSYSWRDISTDTQYF . TRBJ2-3 TRBV6-2/TRBV6-3 .
TGTGCCAGCACCGGGGGTCCCACCCCCAAAAACATTCAGTACTTC CASTGGPTPKNIQYF . TRBJ2-4 TRBV12-3/TRBV12-4 .
TGCAGTGCTAGCCCCCCCCGCCGGGATACGCAGTATTTT CSASPPRRDTQYF few TRBJ2-3 TRBV20-1 .
TGTGCCAGCAGCTCGGGGGGCAGCCGGGGTCTTGGCTACACCTTC CASSSGGSRGLGYTF . TRBJ1-2 TRBV7-9 .
TGCGCCAGCAGCTTGTTATCAGCGGACACCGGGGAGCTGTTTTTT CASSLLSADTGELFF many TRBJ2-2 TRBV5-1 .
TGTGCCAGCAGCTTACTTCGGGGAAACTACAATGAGCAGTTCTTC CASSLLRGNYNEQFF many TRBJ2-1 TRBV7-2 .
TGCGCCAGCAGCCAACATGACAGCGGGGACACTGAAGCTTTCTTT CASSQHDSGDTEAFF many TRBJ1-1 TRBV4-3 .
TGTGCCAGCAGAACCCCGGGCGCAGGGCAAGAGACCCAGTACTTC CASRTPGAGQETQYF many TRBJ2-5 TRBV6-5 .
TGTGCCAGCAGCGGCGCCCGCCTCCGTCATTACGAGCAGTACTTC CASSGARLRHYEQYF many TRBJ2-7 TRBV5-6 .
TGTGCCAGCAGCTTAGGGGGGGACGTTAACTATGGCTACACCTTC CASSLGGDVNYGYTF many TRBJ1-2 TRBV11-2 .
TGTGCCAGCAGCTTGGACAGTGCCCATCAGCCCCAGCATTTT CASSLDSAHQPQHF few TRBJ1-5 TRBV7-2 .
TGTGCCTGGGGAAGGCCCCAGCATTTT CAWGRPQHF . TRBJ1-5 TRBV28 .
TGCGCCAGCAGCTTGGCTCAATCCATCACAGATACGCAGTATTTT CASSLAQSITDTQYF . TRBJ2-3 TRBV5-1 .
TGCGCCAGCAGCGTGAATCAGGTGAACACTGAAGCTTTCTTT CASSVNQVNTEAFF few TRBJ1-1 TRBV5-1 .
TGCGCCAGCAGCTTGGAGATGGACACTGAAGCTTTCTTT CASSLEMDTEAFF many TRBJ1-1 TRBV5-1 .